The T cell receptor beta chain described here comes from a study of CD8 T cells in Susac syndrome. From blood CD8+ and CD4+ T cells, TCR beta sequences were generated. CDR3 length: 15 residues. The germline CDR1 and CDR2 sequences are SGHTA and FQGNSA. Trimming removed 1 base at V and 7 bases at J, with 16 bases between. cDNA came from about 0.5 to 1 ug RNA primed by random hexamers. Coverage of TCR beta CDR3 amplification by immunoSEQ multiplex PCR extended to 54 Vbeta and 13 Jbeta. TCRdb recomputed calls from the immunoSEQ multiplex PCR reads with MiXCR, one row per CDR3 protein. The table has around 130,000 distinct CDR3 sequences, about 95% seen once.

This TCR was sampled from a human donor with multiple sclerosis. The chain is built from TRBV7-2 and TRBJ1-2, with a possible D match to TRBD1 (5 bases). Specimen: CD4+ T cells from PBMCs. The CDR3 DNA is TGTGCCAGCAGCTTAGTGGGGGAGCCAGCGGGTGGCTACACCTTC. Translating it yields CASSLVGEPAGGYTF.